This T cell receptor (beta chain) was profiled in a study of technical replicates of blood from a handful of donors. The data were produced by immunoSEQ multiplex PCR, yet TCRdb's version contains in-frame clones alone and is incomplete. This sample has some 90,000 clones; around 95% occur once, and the top ten carry roughly 0.33%. The CDR3 contains 14 residues. V lost 0 bases, J lost 1 base, and 6 bases lay in between. Germline loops: CDR1 MNHEY, CDR2 SMNVEV (reference sequence). Specimen: T cells isolated from PBMCs. This sequence originates from a human donor in good health. This chain links TRBV27 with TRBJ1-1, with D unresolved. Written as DNA, the CDR3 is TGTGCCAGCAGTTTATCGAACGGGAACACTGAAGCTTTCTTT. It encodes CASSLSNGNTEAFF.